This is a list of T cell receptor beta chains from one sample in a study of shared clonotypes between healthy human individuals. Libraries were prepared by immunoSEQ multiplex PCR; TCRdb keeps only in-frame clonotypes and omits some of them. The sample contains some 900,000 clones, less than 85% of which appear only once. The sequencing sample was made of memory CD4+ T cells sorted from blood. All receptors come from a man aged 18 to 30 in good health. CDR3s include the opening cysteine and the closing phenylalanine or tryptophan.

TRBV6-5,15,CASRKTGTTTGELFF
TRBV30,14,CAWTRQGGGEKLFF
TRBV6-1,12,CASNTGGDGYTF
TRBV10-3,15,CATQGPPSGANVLTF
TRBV10-3,18,CAISDQRTGVGTNEKLFF
TRBV2,12,CASIRDTGELFF
TRBV10-2,15,CASRDFQSGKNIQYF
TRBV18,15,CASSPGQATTYEQYF
TRBV9,14,CASSPQTGGWEQFF
TRBV29-1,13,CSVVDRTRNTIYF
TRBV5-1,17,CASSLDISGGVGYEQYF
TRBV30,13,CAWQASGALEQYF
TRBV7-9,14,CASSLEVAMDEQYF
TRBV27,16,CASSLRGRGTNYGYTF
TRBV19,15,CASSPGTSEYNEQFF
TRBV10-1,15,CASSEASGGVDTQYF
TRBV6-5,15,CASSSRNRANYGYTF
TRBV9,15,CASSVAGGPFETQYF
TRBV5-1,14,CASSLRTGVAEAFF
TRBV11-2,19,CASSLGTGRLGRRDETQYF
TRBV6-1,15,CASSAFTESTYEQYF
TRBV27,15,CASSLVGGPMKGYTF
TRBV10-3,15,CAISDNKGMNTEAFF